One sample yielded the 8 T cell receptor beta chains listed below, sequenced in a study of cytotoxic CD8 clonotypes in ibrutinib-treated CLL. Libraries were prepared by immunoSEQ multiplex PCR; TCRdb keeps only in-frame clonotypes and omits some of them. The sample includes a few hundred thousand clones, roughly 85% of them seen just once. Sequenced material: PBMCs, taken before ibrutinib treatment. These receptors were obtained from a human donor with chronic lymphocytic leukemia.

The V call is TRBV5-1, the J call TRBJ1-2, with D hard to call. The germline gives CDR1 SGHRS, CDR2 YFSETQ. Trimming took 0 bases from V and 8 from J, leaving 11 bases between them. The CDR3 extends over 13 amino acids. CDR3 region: CASSLGYGSGYTF. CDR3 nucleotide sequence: TGCGCCAGCAGCTTGGGGTACGGGAGCGGCTACACCTTC.

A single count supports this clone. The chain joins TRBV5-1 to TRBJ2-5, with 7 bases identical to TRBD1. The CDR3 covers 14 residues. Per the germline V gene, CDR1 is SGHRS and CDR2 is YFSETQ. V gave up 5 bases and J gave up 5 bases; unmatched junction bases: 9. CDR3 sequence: CASSRGQVYETQYF. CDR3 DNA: TGCGCCAGCAGTCGAGGACAGGTCTACGAGACCCAGTACTTC.

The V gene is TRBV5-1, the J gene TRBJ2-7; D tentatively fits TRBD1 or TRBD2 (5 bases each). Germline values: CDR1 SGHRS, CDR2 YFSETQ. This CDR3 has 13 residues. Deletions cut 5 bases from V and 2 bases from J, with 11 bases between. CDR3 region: CASRGENPYEQYF. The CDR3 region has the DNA TGCGCCAGCAGGGGGGAGAACCCCTACGAGCAGTACTTC.

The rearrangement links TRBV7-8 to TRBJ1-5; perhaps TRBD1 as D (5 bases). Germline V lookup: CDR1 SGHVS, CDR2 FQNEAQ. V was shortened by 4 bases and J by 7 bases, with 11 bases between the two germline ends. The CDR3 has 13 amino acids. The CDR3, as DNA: TGTGCCAGCAGCTGGGGGGGAGAACAGCCCCAGCATTTT. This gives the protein CASSWGGEQPQHF.

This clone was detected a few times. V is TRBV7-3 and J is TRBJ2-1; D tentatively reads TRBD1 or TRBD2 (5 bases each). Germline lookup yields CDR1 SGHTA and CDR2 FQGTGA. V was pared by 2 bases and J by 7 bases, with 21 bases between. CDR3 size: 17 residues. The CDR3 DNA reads TGTGCCAGCAGCTTACAGGGCCCGACTACGGGCTCTAATGAGCAGTTCTTC. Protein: CASSLQGPTTGSNEQFF. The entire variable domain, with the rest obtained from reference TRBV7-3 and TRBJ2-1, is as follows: GAGVSQTPSNKVTEKGKYVELRCDPISGHTALYWYRQSLGQGPEFLIYFQGTGAADDSGLPNDRFFAVRPEGSVSTLKIQRTERGDSAVYLCASSLQGPTTGSNEQFFGPGTRLTVL.

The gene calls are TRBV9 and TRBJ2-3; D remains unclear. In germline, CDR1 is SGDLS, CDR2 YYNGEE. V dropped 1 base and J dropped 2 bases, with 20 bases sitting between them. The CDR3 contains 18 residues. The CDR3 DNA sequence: TGTGCCAGCAGCGTACCAATCGACGACCCGGCGAACACAGATACGCAGTATTTT. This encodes CASSVPIDDPANTDTQYF. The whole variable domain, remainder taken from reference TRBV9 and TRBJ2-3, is DSGVTQTPKHLITATGQRVTLRCSPRSGDLSVYWYQQSLDQGLQFLIQYYNGEERAKGNILERFSAQQFPDLHSELNLSSLELGDSALYFCASSVPIDDPANTDTQYFGPGTRLTVL.

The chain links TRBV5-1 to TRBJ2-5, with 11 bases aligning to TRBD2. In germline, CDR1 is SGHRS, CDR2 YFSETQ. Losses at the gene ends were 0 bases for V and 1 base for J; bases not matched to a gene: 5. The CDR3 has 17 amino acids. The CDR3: CASSLAVTSGSQETQYF. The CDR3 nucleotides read TGCGCCAGCAGCTTGGCCGTTACTAGCGGGAGCCAAGAGACCCAGTACTTC.

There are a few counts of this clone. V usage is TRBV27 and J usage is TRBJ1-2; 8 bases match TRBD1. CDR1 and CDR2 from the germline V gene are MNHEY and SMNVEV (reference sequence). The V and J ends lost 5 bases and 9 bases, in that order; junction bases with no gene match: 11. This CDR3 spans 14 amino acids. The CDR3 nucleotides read TGTGCCAGCAGTCCCAAGGACAGGGTCCTTCGCTACACCTTC. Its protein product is CASSPKDRVLRYTF.